This TCR beta chain was observed in a study of blood T cell repertoires in COVID-19. Seattle participants joined during active infection and were tracked over time. V shed 4 bases and J 0 bases; nucleotides not matched to a gene: 6. The CDR3 runs 17 residues. Germline CDR1 and CDR2: LGHDT and YNNKEL (reference sequence). Original processing notes: Researchers report that nucleated cell counts were estimated from reference gene primer amplification. Assay: immunoSEQ multiplex PCR; the TCRdb copy retains only in-frame clones and omits some. V, J and clone size are taken as reported in that table, and D and trimming were inferred from the DNA itself. The sample has roughly 220,000 clones, around 83% seen once.

What was sequenced was peripheral blood. This chain joins TRBV3-1 (or the pseudogene TRBV3-2) and TRBJ2-6; 7 positions match TRBD1. The receptor was isolated from an elderly woman with COVID-19, enrolled during active disease. This CDR3 reads CASSLGQVSSGANVLTF. The CDR3 bases are TGTGCCAGCAGCCTTGGACAGGTTAGCTCTGGGGCCAACGTCCTGACTTTC.